One sample yielded the 19 T cell receptor beta chains listed below, sequenced in a study of beta chain features in type 1 diabetes. The entirety of the isolated RNA underwent reverse transcription, so expressed TCRB transcripts were sequenced. Sequencing used immunoSEQ multiplex PCR; TCRdb keeps in-frame clones, though not all of them. The table shows 200,000 to 300,000 clones, with over 65% occurring only once. The sequenced sample was naive CD4+ T cells from blood. The receptors come from a man in his thirties or forties in good health.

This clone was recorded a few times. The chain is built from TRBV23-1 and TRBJ2-1; no definite D call. TRBV23-1 carries the ORF label, with uncertain function. The CDR3 covers 18 residues. The V end was cut by 0 bases, the J end by 7 bases, with 22 bases between. CDR3 sequence (DNA): TGCGCCAGCAGTCAATCTACGAGTCCCGAACTTCTGGGAAATGAGCAGTTCTTC. Amino acids: CASSQSTSPELLGNEQFF.

This clone was counted between two and nine times. The rearrangement joins TRBV25-1 to TRBJ2-5; 10 positions match TRBD1. This CDR3 has 15 amino acids. Germline loops: CDR1 MGHDK, CDR2 SYGVNS. V dropped 6 bases and J dropped 5; count of bases not matched to a gene: 9. The CDR3 DNA is TGTGCCAGCAGAGGTGACAGGGGGCGAAGGGAGACCCAGTACTTC. Translation gives CASRGDRGRRETQYF.

This chain uses TRBV9 with TRBJ1-2, with D perhaps matching TRBD1 (5 bases). Per germline, CDR1 SGDLS and CDR2 YYNGEE. V lost 0 bases and J 4 bases, leaving 13 bases between the germline ends. The CDR3 spans 15 residues. The CDR3 DNA reads TGTGCCAGCAGCGTAGCTAATGGAGGGACCTATGGCTACACCTTC. It codes for CASSVANGGTYGYTF.

This clone has just a few counts. The chain employs TRBV5-1 and TRBJ1-2, with a possible D match to TRBD1 (5 bases). From germline, CDR1 is SGHRS and CDR2 YFSETQ. The CDR3 loop spans 14 amino acids. V dropped 3 bases and J dropped 7 bases, with 16 bases sitting between them. CDR3 nucleotide sequence: TGCGCCAGCAGCTCAACCGGGACCGCCCTTGGCTACACCTTC. Translating it yields CASSSTGTALGYTF.

The chain uses TRBV29-1 and TRBJ2-5; 8 bases agree with TRBD1. The CDR3 is made up of 12 amino acids. V was clipped by 7 bases and J by 5 bases; unmatched bases: 6. Germline V lookup: CDR1 SQVTM, CDR2 ANQGSEA. CDR3 nucleotide sequence: TGCAGCGCCTCGGGACAGGTCGAGACCCAGTACTTC. Its translation is CSASGQVETQYF.

This clone was detected only a few times. The rearrangement joins TRBV29-1 to TRBJ1-2; D call uncertain. CDR1 SQVTM and CDR2 ANQGSEA come from the germline V gene. The V end lost 2 bases, the J end lost 8 bases, and 12 bases lay between the germline ends. CDR3 length: 12 amino acids. CDR3 sequence: CSVERANGGYTF. The CDR3 bases are TGCAGCGTTGAAAGGGCTAACGGCGGCTACACCTTC.

This rearrangement joins TRBV29-1 to TRBJ1-5, with unresolved D. The CDR3 runs 14 residues. Trimming pared 3 bases from V and 2 bases from J, leaving 11 bases between. Germline assignment: CDR1 SQVTM and CDR2 ANQGSEA. In nucleotides, the CDR3 is TGCAGCGTTGAGCGAAGGACCGGCAATCAGCCCCAGCATTTT. Protein sequence: CSVERRTGNQPQHF.

The chain has TRBV21-1 and TRBJ1-2. TRBV21-1 is an annotated pseudogene. CDR3 length: 12 amino acids. CDR3: CARPWGNYGYTF. CDR3 nucleotides: TGTGCCAGGCCCTGGGGGAACTATGGCTACACCTTC.

V usage is TRBV7-2 and J usage is TRBJ2-7, with TRBD2 matching 9 bases. Germline CDR1 and CDR2: SGHTA and FQGNSA. The ends lost 2 bases at V and 6 bases at J; junction bases unmatched: 5. CDR3 length: 14 residues. The CDR3 sequence: CASSLTLSGSEQYF. The CDR3, as DNA: TGTGCCAGCAGCTTAACCCTTAGCGGGAGCGAGCAGTACTTC. The full variable domain, its missing parts supplied by reference TRBV7-2 and TRBJ2-7, is GAGVSQSPSNKVTEKGKDVELRCDPISGHTALYWYRQSLGQGLEFLIYFQGNSAPDKSGLPSDRFSAERTGGSVSTLTIQRTQQEDSAVYLCASSLTLSGSEQYFGPGTRLTVT.

V and J are TRBV7-6 and TRBJ2-5; D perhaps matches TRBD1 (6 bases). CDR1 and CDR2 from the germline V gene are SGHVS and FNYEAQ. The V gene lost 3 bases and the J gene lost 1 base, with 9 bases spanning the gap. This CDR3 has 14 amino acids. This CDR3 is CASSFTGPQETQYF. The CDR3, as DNA: TGTGCCAGCAGCTTCACAGGGCCCCAAGAGACCCAGTACTTC. The full variable domain, with the rest looked up from reference TRBV7-6 and TRBJ2-5, is GAGVSQSPRYKVTKRGQDVALRCDPISGHVSLYWYRQALGQGPEFLTYFNYEAQQDKSGLPNDRFSAERPEGSISTLTIQRTEQRDSAMYRCASSFTGPQETQYFGPGTRLLVL.

The chain combines TRBV28 with TRBJ1-2; D perhaps matches TRBD1 (6 bases). The CDR3 length is 14 residues. The ends were cut back, 5 bases at V and 12 bases at J, with 22 bases in the middle. Germline V lookup: CDR1 MDHEN, CDR2 SYDVKM. CDR3 residues: CASSPIRQGRKDTF. CDR3 coding DNA: TGTGCCAGCAGTCCAATCCGGCAGGGGAGGAAGGACACCTTC.

The rearrangement joins TRBV18 to TRBJ2-7, with a weak D call TRBD1 (6 bases). The germline gives CDR1 KGHSH, CDR2 LQKENI. This CDR3 contains 16 residues. V shed 2 bases and J shed 4 bases, with 18 bases lying between them. The CDR3 sequence is CASSPMQGTGIYEQYF. The CDR3 DNA reads as TGTGCCAGCTCACCAATGCAAGGTACAGGGATTTACGAGCAGTACTTC.

The chain carries TRBV6-5 and TRBJ2-5; the D is unclear. The germline gives CDR1 MNHEY, CDR2 SVGAGI. The V and J ends lost 0 bases and 6 bases respectively, with 2 bases between them. There are 11 residues in the CDR3. The CDR3 here is CASSYSKTQYF. The DNA of the CDR3 is TGTGCCAGCAGTTACTCGAAGACCCAGTACTTC.

The CDR3 DNA reads TGCAGCGTTATGGGGACCGCGGGAACTGAAGCTTTCTTT. Its translation is CSVMGTAGTEAFF. The rearrangement joins TRBV29-1 to TRBJ1-1, with D maybe TRBD1 (5 bases). Trimming shortened V by 5 bases and J by 5 bases, and 15 bases separated the two germline ends. The CDR3 extends over 13 amino acids. Germline assignment: CDR1 SQVTM and CDR2 ANQGSEA.

The chain joins TRBV7-2 to TRBJ2-7; weak D call: TRBD1 (6 bases). V was cut by 5 bases and J by 5 bases, with 13 bases left in between. Germline lookup yields CDR1 SGHTA and CDR2 FQGNSA. The CDR3 runs to 13 residues. The CDR3 sequence is CASSRRGGNEQYF. Here the CDR3 DNA reads TGTGCCAGCAGCCGCAGGGGCGGCAACGAGCAGTACTTC.

V and J are TRBV10-3 and TRBJ1-2; D is ambiguous. CDR1 is ENHRY and CDR2 is SYGVKD in the germline V gene. The germline V and J ends were trimmed by 6 bases and 5 bases, with 7 bases remaining between them. The CDR3 is 11 amino acids. CDR3 region: CAISGSYGYTF. In nucleotides, the CDR3 is TGTGCCATCAGCGGGTCTTATGGCTACACCTTC.

V gene TRBV30 combines with J gene TRBJ2-1; D is unclear. The germline V gene encodes CDR1 GTSNPN and CDR2 SVGIG (reference sequence). The CDR3 has 13 residues. With 0 bases removed from V and 6 bases from J, the gap between germline ends came to 9 bases. Here the CDR3 reads CAWSVGRLNEQFF. As DNA, the CDR3 is TGTGCCTGGAGTGTAGGCCGCCTCAATGAGCAGTTCTTC.

This clone was detected only once. This rearrangement joins TRBV19 to TRBJ2-4; no firm D call. V lost 0 bases and J 6 bases, leaving 6 bases between the germline ends. The CDR3 is made up of 13 amino acids. Germline-derived CDR1 and CDR2 are LNHDA and SQIVND (reference sequence). This CDR3 reads CASSIEAGNIQYF. The CDR3 bases are TGTGCCAGTAGTATAGAGGCAGGAAACATTCAGTACTTC.

This rearrangement joins TRBV9 to TRBJ2-3; 11 bases agree with TRBD2. The CDR3 length is 14 residues. Germline CDR1 is SGDLS and CDR2 is YYNGEE. The V segment lost 7 bases and the J segment 6 bases; nucleotides outside the gene matches: 7. CDR3 amino acids: CASALAGGADTQYF. DNA of the CDR3: TGTGCCAGCGCTCTAGCGGGGGGTGCCGATACGCAGTATTTT.